This T cell receptor (beta chain) was obtained from a study of metastatic and nonmetastatic thyroid tumors. Ahead of thyroid surgery, no patient had received treatment of any kind. This CDR3 has 13 amino acids. Germline values: CDR1 LNHNV, CDR2 YYDKDF (reference sequence). V was cut by 3 bases and J by 5 bases, with 10 bases left in between. TCRdb re-called clones from the PCR reads using MiXCR. The sample has around 19,000 clones, roughly 31% seen once. The chain combines TRBV15 with TRBJ2-5; weak D call: TRBD2 (6 bases). This receptor was identified in a female donor with papillary thyroid cancer or a benign thyroid nodule (not recorded which). Some clones in this sample may be carry-over from other donors' samples. The sequencing sample was made of blood. The CDR3 protein is CATSRYGGETQYF. The CDR3, as DNA: TGTGCCACCAGCAGGTACGGAGGGGAGACCCAGTACTTC. Full variable domain (missing parts from reference TRBV15 and TRBJ2-5): DAMVIQNPRYQVTQFGKPVTLSCSQTLNHNVMYWYQQKSSQAPKLLFHYYDKDFNNEADTPDNFQSRRPNTSFCFLDIRSPGLGDTAMYLCATSRYGGETQYFGPGTRLLVL.